The sequence of this TCR beta chain was determined in a study of T cells in Graves' hyperthyroidism and ophthalmopathy (dated by TCRdb to the late 2010s). Describing the broader study: Peripheral blood samples were taken at the time of initial diagnosis, prior to any treatment. TCR V-J signatures able to tell the groups apart were searched for in a discovery cohort of 100 patients, of whom 43 had Graves' ophthalmopathy and 55 to 60 had stable Graves' hyperthyroidism. Prospective prediction of ophthalmopathy was tested in an independent validation cohort consisting of about 19 hyperthyroidism patients and around 16 patients who later progressed to ophthalmopathy. The roughly 90 discovery patients were divided at random into training and test sets in a 7:3 ratio. Thyroid tissue and blood T-cell repertoires from about six Graves' hyperthyroidism patients were also compared in the study. After blood sampling, hyperthyroidism patients were treated with methimazole at a starting dose of 30 mg daily, and ophthalmopathy patients were treated with high-dose intravenous methylprednisolone. TCR Vbeta CDR3 sequencing of roughly 140 peripheral blood samples (roughly 41 ophthalmopathy, 75 to 85 hyperthyroidism and some 17 progressor patients) is reported in the paper. Summary of the overall study and its limitations: A model built on a 13 V-J signature distinguished ophthalmopathy from stable hyperthyroidism, reaching roughly 88% sensitivity and around 81% specificity in cross-validation and 80%/75% in testing. No statistical method was used to fix the sample size in advance, and group allocation was not hidden from the investigators. In validation, the model predicted progression to ophthalmopathy with over 65% sensitivity and approximately 74% specificity, a median of 6.5 months before onset. Most expanded thyroid clonotypes (frequency above 0.001) were also found in blood, which suggests that blood repertoires may mirror thyroid immune responses.

The CDR3, from cysteine to phenylalanine, totals 18 residues. Just the 54-base CDR3 DNA is kept, in frame starting at base 1. In the germline V gene, CDR1 corresponds to SGHRS and CDR2 to YFSETQ. At the junction V is shortened by 4 bases and J by 0 bases; bases outside the gene matches: 13. Note on this clonotype: Its target antigen remains unknown. The record has no base qualities; no much larger clone is one base away.

TCR beta CDR3 regions were amplified from RNA transcripts. The first round of RT-PCR for the TCR CDR3 was performed with the HTBI primer set and the Qiagen OneStep RT-PCR kit. Libraries were constructed in a second round of multiplex PCR, after which size selection and purification were carried out. Paired-end sequencing of the libraries was performed with 100 bp reads on an Illumina HiSeq2000. The authors processed their data as follows. SOAPnuke was used to process the raw data, removing reads that contained adapters or uncalled bases, had a mean Phred below 15, or lacked an exact match to the constant primer or identifier. High-quality paired reads were merged with COPE v1.2.5, and unique nucleotide sequences were defined as clonotypes. Clonotypes were aligned to IMGT TRBV, TRBD and TRBJ reference segments using MiTCR v1.1. Analysis was restricted to V-J combinations with a frequency above 0.0001, which covered just over 98% of repertoires. The TCS score was defined as F50 (clonal expansion) divided by E x V (chaos), with BLOSUM62-based TCRdist calculated between CDR3 peptides within each V-J. Welch's t-statistics and random forest reduced 450 to 600 V-J features to 10 to 15, which were used in a naive Bayes classifier (R e1071). The Morisita-Horn index was used to measure how similar the thyroid and blood repertoires were. The public reads were quality trimmed at Q25 with fastp and then assembled into clones with MiXCR by TCRdb, keeping productive beta chains. One record per CDR3 amino acid sequence lists the most common genes and DNA. The V and J calls and clone size are TCRdb's, not the authors'. The sample table holds roughly 700,000 distinct CDR3 sequences, of which roughly a third were seen once. 31% of the sample belongs to the ten largest clones.

Graves' hyperthyroidism was defined as stable when no progression to ophthalmopathy occurred over 18 months of follow-up. Hyperthyroidism patients were aged 18 to 65 years and newly diagnosed, with disease duration of less than 2 months. Exclusion was applied to patients with uncontrolled infections, other autoimmune diseases, pregnancy or lactation. Diagnoses relied on clinical symptoms, serum thyroxine and TRAb, thyroid ultrasound and orbital computed tomography. Ficoll-Paque density gradient centrifugation was used to isolate PBMCs from around 10 ml of fresh peripheral blood. Total RNA was extracted with Trizol reagent, and quality was checked on an Agilent 2100 Bioanalyzer.

Sequences were obtained from blood. The origin of this receptor is a woman aged 35 to 49 with Graves' hyperthyroidism. The chain couples TRBV5-1 to TRBJ1-3, and 7 bases in between align with TRBD1. The DNA reads TGCGCCAGCAGCGCCAGAACAACAGGGGACATCTCTGGAAACACCATATATTTT. This is translated as CASSARTTGDISGNTIYF.